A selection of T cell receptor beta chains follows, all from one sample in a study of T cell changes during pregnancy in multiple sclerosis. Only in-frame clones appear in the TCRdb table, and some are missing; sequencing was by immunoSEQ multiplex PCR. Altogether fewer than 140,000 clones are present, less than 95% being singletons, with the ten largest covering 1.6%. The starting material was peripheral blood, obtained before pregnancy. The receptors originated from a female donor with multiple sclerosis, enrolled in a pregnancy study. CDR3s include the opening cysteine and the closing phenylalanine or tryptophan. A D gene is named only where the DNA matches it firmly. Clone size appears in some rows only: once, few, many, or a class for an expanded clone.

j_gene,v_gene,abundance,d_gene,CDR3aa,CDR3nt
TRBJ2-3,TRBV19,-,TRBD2,CASSIQLAGTITDTQYF,TGTGCCAGTAGTATACAACTAGCGGGAACCATTACAGATACGCAGTATTTT
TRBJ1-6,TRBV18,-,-,CASSLKTDRNSPLHF,TGTGCCAGCTCACTAAAGACAGACAGAAATTCACCCCTCCACTTT
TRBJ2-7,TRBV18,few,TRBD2,CASSPLSGGIEQYF,TGTGCCAGCTCACCCCTCAGCGGGGGGATTGAGCAGTACTTC
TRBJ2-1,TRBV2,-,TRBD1,CASSRDRDNEQFF,TGTGCCAGCAGCCGGGACAGGGACAATGAGCAGTTCTTC
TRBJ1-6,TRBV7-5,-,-,CASSGTDPNSPLHF,TGTGCCAGCAGTGGGACAGACCCTAATTCACCCCTCCACTTT
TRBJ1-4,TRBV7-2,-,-,CASSSSTGMEGEKLFF,TGTGCCAGCAGCTCATCTACAGGGATGGAAGGGGAAAAACTGTTTTTT
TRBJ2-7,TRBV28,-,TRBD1,CASRKGQGTYEQYF,TGTGCCAGCAGAAAGGGACAGGGGACGTACGAGCAGTACTTC
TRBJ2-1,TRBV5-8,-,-,CASSTDYYNEQFF,TGTGCCAGCAGCACAGATTACTACAATGAGCAGTTCTTC
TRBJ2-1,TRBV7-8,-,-,CASSRAGTNSYNEQFF,TGTGCCAGCAGTCGCGCCGGGACAAATTCCTACAATGAGCAGTTCTTC
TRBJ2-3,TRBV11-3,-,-,CASSLDRADTQYF,TGTGCCAGCAGCTTAGACAGGGCAGATACGCAGTATTTT
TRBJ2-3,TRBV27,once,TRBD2,CASSPPNAGGTDTQYF,TGTGCCAGCAGCCCCCCCAACGCGGGAGGCACAGATACGCAGTATTTT
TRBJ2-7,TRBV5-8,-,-,CASSLGWGQDEQYF,TGTGCCAGCAGCTTGGGCTGGGGGCAGGACGAGCAGTACTTC
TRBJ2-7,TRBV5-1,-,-,CASSGGSYEQYF,TGCGCCAGCAGCGGAGGTTCCTACGAGCAGTACTTC
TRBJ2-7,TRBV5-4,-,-,CASNPQGYAYEQYF,TGTGCCAGCAACCCACAGGGATACGCCTACGAGCAGTACTTC
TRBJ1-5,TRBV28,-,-,CASSLFDTRGNQPQHF,TGTGCCAGCAGTTTATTCGACACCCGGGGAAATCAGCCCCAGCATTTT
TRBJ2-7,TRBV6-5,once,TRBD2,CASGFRVAGGYEQYF,TGTGCCAGCGGATTCAGGGTAGCGGGAGGTTACGAGCAGTACTTC
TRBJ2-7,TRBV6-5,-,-,CASKSDGYTYEQYF,TGTGCCAGCAAGAGCGACGGATACACCTACGAGCAGTACTTC
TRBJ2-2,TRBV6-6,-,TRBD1,CASRERGPGELFF,TGTGCCAGCAGGGAAAGGGGGCCCGGGGAGCTGTTTTTT
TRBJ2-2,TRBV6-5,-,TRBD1,CASSKGQYTGELFF,TGTGCCAGCAGTAAGGGACAGTACACCGGGGAGCTGTTTTTT
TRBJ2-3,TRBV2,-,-,CASSEGRGSTDTQYF,TGTGCCAGCAGTGAAGGGCGGGGCAGCACAGATACGCAGTATTTT
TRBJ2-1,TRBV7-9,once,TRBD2,CASTIGGDEQFF,TGTGCCAGCACCATCGGGGGGGATGAGCAGTTCTTC
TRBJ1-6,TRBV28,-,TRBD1,CASSLGQGNNSPLHF,TGTGCCAGCAGTCTTGGACAGGGGAATAATTCACCCCTCCACTTT
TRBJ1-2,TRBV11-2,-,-,CASAASLGVNYGYTF,TGTGCCAGCGCCGCCTCCCTAGGAGTTAACTATGGCTACACCTTC
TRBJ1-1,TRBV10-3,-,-,CATKLNTEAFF,TGTGCCACGAAGCTGAACACTGAAGCTTTCTTT